This is a list of T cell receptor beta chains from one sample in a study of T cell responses to AZD1222 COVID-19 vaccine. Profiled with immunoSEQ multiplex PCR; TCRdb holds only in-frame clones, not every one. The sample comprises about 94,000 clones, roughly 85% of which are singletons, and 4.5% rests with the top ten. Here the sequenced sample was peripheral blood, taken 28 days after the second AZD1222 dose. The receptor set was obtained from an adult who received the AZD1222 COVID-19 vaccine. Each CDR3 is given with its conserved first and last residue. The order of the fields is V gene, J gene, CDR3 protein.

TRBV20-1	TRBJ2-3	CSASILAGGHNTDTQYF
TRBV4-2	TRBJ2-7	CASSDTGTATLGQYF
TRBV28	TRBJ1-2	CASKKGGLSVGGYTF
TRBV29-1	TRBJ1-2	CSADYPGQGITVLSF
TRBV19	TRBJ1-2	CASRPDRANYGYTF
TRBV5-1	TRBJ2-4	CASSHGDGAKNIQYF
TRBV5-1	TRBJ2-5	CASSFGTGEETQYF
TRBV29-1	TRBJ2-6	CSVSRDVDSGANVLTF
TRBV7-6	TRBJ2-7	CASSLDSTVTSYEQYF
TRBV12-3/TRBV12-4	TRBJ2-2	CASSLGRAGELFF
TRBV24-1	TRBJ1-5	CATSGIKAGGNQPQHF
TRBV6-5	TRBJ2-2	CAGAPERGIGELFF
TRBV7-3	TRBJ2-1	CASSSLGRGNSYNEQFF
TRBV27	TRBJ2-3	CASSRVAGVNTDTQYF
TRBV4-3	TRBJ2-1	CASSPGAYNEQFF
TRBV19	TRBJ2-3	CASSRTSETSTDTQYF
TRBV3-1/TRBV3-2	TRBJ2-3	CASSPRGQGANTQYF
TRBV6-5	TRBJ2-7	CASSLAGGGYEQYF
TRBV10-2	TRBJ2-7	CASSESGYEQYF
TRBV9	TRBJ2-2	CASSAALNTGELFF
TRBV10-3	TRBJ2-7	CAISELISRGYEQYF
TRBV28	TRBJ2-5	CASLPAGKGTQYF
TRBV18	TRBJ1-4	CASSSTVSTNEKLFF
TRBV3-1/TRBV3-2	TRBJ1-3	CASSLGAGGLSGNTIYF
TRBV3-1/TRBV3-2	TRBJ1-3	CASSHIYLGTRVLSSGNTIYF